This T cell receptor beta chain was recorded in a study of blood T cell repertoires in COVID-19. Overall study: Specimens from acute and convalescent COVID-19 originated in the United States, Italy and Spain. Sample material is recorded as cDNA or gDNA derived from T cells, B-cell-depleted T cells, or PBMCs.

V lost 4 bases and J 2 bases, leaving 9 bases between the germline ends. The CDR3 spans 14 residues. CDR1 and CDR2 (germline): MNHEY, SVGEGT. In the authors' workflow: Amplification from reference gene primers served as the basis for estimated nucleated cell counts. Clones were read by immunoSEQ multiplex PCR, and TCRdb kept only the in-frame ones, dropping some. V and J calls and clone size come straight from that table; D and trimming were deduced from the DNA. Here the sample spans approximately 150,000 clones, around 83% being singletons. The sequenced material came from peripheral blood. The source is an older woman with acute or convalescent COVID-19. The chain links TRBV6-2 or TRBV6-3 to TRBJ1-5; tentatively, D is TRBD1 (5 bases). The CDR3 loop reads CASSLDSGNQPQHF. Written as DNA, the CDR3 is TGTGCCAGCAGTTTAGACAGTGGCAATCAGCCCCAGCATTTT.